This T cell receptor beta chain originates from a study of T cell changes during pregnancy in multiple sclerosis. The germline V gene has CDR1 SGHDT and CDR2 YYEEEE. The CDR3 is 14 residues long. Trimming removed 1 base at V and 3 bases at J, with 11 bases between. The repertoire was sequenced with immunoSEQ multiplex PCR; TCRdb's copy has only in-frame clones and lacks some. The sample lists around 19,000 clones, 88% occurring once. The rearrangement links TRBV5-6 to TRBJ2-7, with D unresolved. This clonotype was sampled from a female donor in good health, enrolled as a control in a pregnancy study. The material sequenced was CD8+ T cells from peripheral blood mononuclear cells, taken in the third trimester of pregnancy. CDR3 residues: CASSLRLTLYEQYF. For the CDR3, the DNA is TGTGCCAGCAGCTTGCGACTGACGCTCTACGAGCAGTACTTC.